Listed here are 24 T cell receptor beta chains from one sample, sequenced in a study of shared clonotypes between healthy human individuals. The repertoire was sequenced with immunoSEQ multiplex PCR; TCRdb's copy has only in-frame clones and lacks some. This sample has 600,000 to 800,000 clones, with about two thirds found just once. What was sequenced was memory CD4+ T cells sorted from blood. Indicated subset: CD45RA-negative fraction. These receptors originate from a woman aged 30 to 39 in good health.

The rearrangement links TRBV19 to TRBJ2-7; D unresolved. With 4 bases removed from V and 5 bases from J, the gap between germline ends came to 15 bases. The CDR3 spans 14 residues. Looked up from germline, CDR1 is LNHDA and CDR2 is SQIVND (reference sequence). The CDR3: CASSTGVGSHEQYF. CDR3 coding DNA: TGTGCCAGTAGTACCGGAGTGGGTTCCCACGAGCAGTACTTC.

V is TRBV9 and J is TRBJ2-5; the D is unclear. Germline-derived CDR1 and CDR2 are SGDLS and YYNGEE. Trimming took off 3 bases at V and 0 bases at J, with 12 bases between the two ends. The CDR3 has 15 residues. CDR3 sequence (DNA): TGTGCCAGCAGCGCCCCTACAGCGTACCAAGAGACCCAGTACTTC. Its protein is CASSAPTAYQETQYF.

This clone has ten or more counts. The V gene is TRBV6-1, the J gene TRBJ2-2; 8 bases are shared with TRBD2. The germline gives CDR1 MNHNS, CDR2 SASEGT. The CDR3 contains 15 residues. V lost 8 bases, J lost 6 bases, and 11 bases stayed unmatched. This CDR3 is CASWRGSGISGELFF. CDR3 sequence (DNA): TGTGCCAGCTGGAGGGGTAGCGGGATCTCCGGGGAGCTGTTTTTT.

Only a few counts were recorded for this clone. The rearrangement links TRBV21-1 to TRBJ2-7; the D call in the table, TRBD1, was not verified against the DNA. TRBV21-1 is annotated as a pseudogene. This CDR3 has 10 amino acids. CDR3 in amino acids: CASPLYEQYF. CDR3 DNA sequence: TGTGCCAGCCCATTGTACGAGCAGTACTTC.

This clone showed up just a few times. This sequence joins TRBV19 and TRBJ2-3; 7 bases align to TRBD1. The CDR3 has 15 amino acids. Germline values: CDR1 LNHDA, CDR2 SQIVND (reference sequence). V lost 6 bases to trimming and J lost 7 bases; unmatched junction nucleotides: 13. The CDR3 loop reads CASSTGTATHYTQYF. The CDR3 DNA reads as TGTGCCAGTAGCACCGGGACAGCCACACATTATACGCAGTATTTT. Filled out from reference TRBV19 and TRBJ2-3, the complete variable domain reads DGGITQSPKYLFRKEGQNVTLSCEQNLNHDAMYWYRQDPGQGLRLIYYSQIVNDFQKGDIAEGYSVSREKKESFPLTVTSAQKNPTAFYLCASSTGTATHYTQYFGPGTRLTVL.

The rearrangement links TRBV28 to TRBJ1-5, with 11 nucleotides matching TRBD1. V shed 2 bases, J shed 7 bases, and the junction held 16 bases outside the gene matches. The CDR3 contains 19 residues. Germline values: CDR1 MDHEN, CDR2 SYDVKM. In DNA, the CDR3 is TGTGCCAGCAGTTTAAGTCACATAAAGCGGACAGGGGGCAGGCAGCCCCAGCATTTT. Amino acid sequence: CASSLSHIKRTGGRQPQHF.

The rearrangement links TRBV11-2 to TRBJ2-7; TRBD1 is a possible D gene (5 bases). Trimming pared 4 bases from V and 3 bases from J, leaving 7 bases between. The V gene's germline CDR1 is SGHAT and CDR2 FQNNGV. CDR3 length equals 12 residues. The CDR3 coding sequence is TGTGCCAGCAGCTCCGGACACTACGAGCAGTACTTC. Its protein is CASSSGHYEQYF.

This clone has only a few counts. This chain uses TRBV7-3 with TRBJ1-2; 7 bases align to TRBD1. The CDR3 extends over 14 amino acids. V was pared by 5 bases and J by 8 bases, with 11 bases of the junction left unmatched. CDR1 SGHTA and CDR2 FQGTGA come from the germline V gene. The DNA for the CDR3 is TGTGCCAGCAGCCAAACCGGGACAGAGGGCGGCTACACCTTC. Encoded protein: CASSQTGTEGGYTF.

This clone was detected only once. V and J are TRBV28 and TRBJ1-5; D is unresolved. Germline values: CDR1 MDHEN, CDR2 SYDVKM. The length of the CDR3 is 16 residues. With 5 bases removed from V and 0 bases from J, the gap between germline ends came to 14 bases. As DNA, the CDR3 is TGTGCCAGCAGTCCGTTGGGCCAATATAGCAATCAGCCCCAGCATTTT. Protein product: CASSPLGQYSNQPQHF.

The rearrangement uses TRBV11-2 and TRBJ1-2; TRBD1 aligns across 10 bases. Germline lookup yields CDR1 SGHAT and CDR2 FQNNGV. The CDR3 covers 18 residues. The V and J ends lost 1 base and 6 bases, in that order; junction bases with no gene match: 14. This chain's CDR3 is CASSLVFSSGQGLNGYTF. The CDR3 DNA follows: TGTGCCAGCAGCTTAGTATTTTCTTCGGGACAGGGGTTGAATGGCTACACCTTC.

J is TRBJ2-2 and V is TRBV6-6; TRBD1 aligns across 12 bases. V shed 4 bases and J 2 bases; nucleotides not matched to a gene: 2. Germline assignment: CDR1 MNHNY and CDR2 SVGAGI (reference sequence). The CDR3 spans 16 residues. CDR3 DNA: TGTGCCAGCAGTTCGGGGACAGGGGGCAACACCGGGGAGCTGTTTTTT. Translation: CASSSGTGGNTGELFF.

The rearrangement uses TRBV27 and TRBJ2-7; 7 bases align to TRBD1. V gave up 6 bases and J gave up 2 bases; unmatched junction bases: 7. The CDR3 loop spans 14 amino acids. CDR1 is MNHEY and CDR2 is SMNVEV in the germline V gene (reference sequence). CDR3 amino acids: CASSPGQGAYEQYF. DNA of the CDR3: TGTGCCAGCAGCCCCGGGCAGGGGGCCTACGAGCAGTACTTC.

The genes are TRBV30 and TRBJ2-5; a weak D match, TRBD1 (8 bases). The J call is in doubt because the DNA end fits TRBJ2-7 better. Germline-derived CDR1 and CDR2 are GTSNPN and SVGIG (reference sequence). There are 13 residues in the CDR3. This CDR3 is CAWSVQGGSEQYF. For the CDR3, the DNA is TGTGCCTGGAGTGTACAGGGGGGGAGCGAGCAGTACTTC.

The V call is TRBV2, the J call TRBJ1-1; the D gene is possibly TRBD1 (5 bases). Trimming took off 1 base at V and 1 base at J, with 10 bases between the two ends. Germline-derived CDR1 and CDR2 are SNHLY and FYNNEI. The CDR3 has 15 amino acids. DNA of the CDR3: TGTGCCAGCAGTGAAGAGGGGACTAAGAACACTGAAGCTTTCTTT. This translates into CASSEEGTKNTEAFF. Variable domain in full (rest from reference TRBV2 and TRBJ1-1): EPEVTQTPSHQVTQMGQEVILRCVPISNHLYFYWYRQILGQKVEFLVSFYNNEISEKSEIFDDQFSVERPDGSNFTLKIRSTKLEDSAMYFCASSEEGTKNTEAFFGQGTRLTVV.

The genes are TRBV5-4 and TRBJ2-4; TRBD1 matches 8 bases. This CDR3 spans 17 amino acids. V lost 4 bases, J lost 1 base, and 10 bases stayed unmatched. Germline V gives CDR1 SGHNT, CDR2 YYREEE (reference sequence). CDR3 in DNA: TGTGCCAGCAGCGTGCCCCAGGGGGCTGGGGCCAAAAACATTCAGTACTTC. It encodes CASSVPQGAGAKNIQYF.

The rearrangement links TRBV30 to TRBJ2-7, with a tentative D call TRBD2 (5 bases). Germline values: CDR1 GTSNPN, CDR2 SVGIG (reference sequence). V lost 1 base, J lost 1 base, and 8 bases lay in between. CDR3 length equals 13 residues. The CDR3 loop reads CAWSGGISYEQYF. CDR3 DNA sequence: TGTGCCTGGAGTGGAGGGATTTCCTACGAGCAGTACTTC.

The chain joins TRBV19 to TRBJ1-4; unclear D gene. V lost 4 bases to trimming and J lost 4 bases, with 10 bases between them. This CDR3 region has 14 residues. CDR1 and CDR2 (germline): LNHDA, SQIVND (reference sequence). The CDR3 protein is CASSRSAGNEKLFF. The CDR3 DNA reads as TGTGCCAGTAGTAGGTCGGCGGGTAATGAAAAACTGTTTTTT.

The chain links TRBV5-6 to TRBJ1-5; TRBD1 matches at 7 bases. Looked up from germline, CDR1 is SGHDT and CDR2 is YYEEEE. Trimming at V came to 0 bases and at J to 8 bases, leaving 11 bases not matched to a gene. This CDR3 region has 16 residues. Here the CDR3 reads CASSLARDSISKPQHF. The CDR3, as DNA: TGTGCCAGCAGCTTGGCCAGGGACAGCATTTCAAAGCCCCAGCATTTT.

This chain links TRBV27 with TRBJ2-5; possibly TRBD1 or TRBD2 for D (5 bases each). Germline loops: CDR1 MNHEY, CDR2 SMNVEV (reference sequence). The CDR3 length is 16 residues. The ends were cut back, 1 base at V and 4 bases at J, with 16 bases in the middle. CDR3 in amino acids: CASSLWGGTGLETQYF. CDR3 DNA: TGTGCCAGCAGTTTATGGGGCGGTACGGGGCTAGAGACCCAGTACTTC.

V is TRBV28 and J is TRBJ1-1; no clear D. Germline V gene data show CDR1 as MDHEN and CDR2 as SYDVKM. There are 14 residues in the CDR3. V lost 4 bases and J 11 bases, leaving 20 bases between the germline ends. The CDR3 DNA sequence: TGTGCCAGCAGTTCCCCTGGGCAAGTTCGTCGGGCTTTCTTT. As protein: CASSSPGQVRRAFF.

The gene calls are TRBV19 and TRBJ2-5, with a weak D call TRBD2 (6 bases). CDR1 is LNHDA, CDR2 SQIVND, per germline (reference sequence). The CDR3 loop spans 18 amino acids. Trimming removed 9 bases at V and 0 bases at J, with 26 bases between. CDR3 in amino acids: CASRPRGWANLNQETQYF. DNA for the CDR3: TGTGCCAGCAGGCCGCGGGGCTGGGCCAACCTTAACCAAGAGACCCAGTACTTC.

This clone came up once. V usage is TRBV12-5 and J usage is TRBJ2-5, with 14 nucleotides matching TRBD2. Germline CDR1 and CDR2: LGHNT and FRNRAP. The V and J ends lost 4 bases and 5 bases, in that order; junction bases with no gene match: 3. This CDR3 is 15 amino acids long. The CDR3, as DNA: TGTGCTAGTGGTTGGGGACTAGCGGGAGTGGAGACCCAGTACTTC. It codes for CASGWGLAGVETQYF.

The CDR3 loop reads CASSLGQGARSGYTF. The CDR3 coding sequence is TGCGCCAGCAGCCTCGGACAGGGGGCGCGGAGTGGCTACACCTTC. This chain connects TRBV5-1 to TRBJ1-2, with 11 bases aligning to TRBD1. This CDR3 comprises 15 residues. V was clipped by 4 bases and J by 7 bases; unmatched bases: 9. The germline CDR1 and CDR2 sequences are SGHRS and YFSETQ.

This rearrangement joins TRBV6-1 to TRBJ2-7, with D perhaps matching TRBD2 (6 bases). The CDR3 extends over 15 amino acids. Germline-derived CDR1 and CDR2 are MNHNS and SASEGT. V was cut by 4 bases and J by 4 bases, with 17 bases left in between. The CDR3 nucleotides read TGTGCCAGCAGTGCGTCGAGCGGGTTAGGTTACGAGCAGTACTTC. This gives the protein CASSASSGLGYEQYF.